This T cell receptor beta chain was sequenced for a study of T cells in Graves' hyperthyroidism and ophthalmopathy. General observations from the study: Most clonotypes expanded in the thyroid (above 0.001) were also present in blood.

RNA transcripts served as the template for amplifying TCR beta CDR3 regions. The HTBI set primed first-round TCR CDR3 RT-PCR. MiXCR, applied by TCRdb to the multiplex PCR reads, yields one record per CDR3 protein. The sample yields roughly 350,000 distinct CDR3 sequences, approximately 15% seen once. The CDR3 has 15 amino acids. Germline V lookup: CDR1 SGHVS, CDR2 FQNEAQ. Between the trimmed V and J ends, which lost 5 bases and 1 base, there was a span of 14 bases. This clonotype was seen at least ten times. Its target is unknown. The chain employs TRBV7-8 and TRBJ1-2; unclear D gene. This TCR derives from a woman aged 40 to 50 with Graves' ophthalmopathy. The sequenced sample consisted of blood. The DNA of the CDR3 is TGTGCCAGCAGCCGTTCCCTCGGCCATAACTATGGCTACACCTTC. Its protein is CASSRSLGHNYGYTF. Using reference TRBV7-8 and TRBJ1-2 for the parts outside the CDR3, the full variable domain is GAGVSQSPRYKVAKRGQDVALRCDPISGHVSLFWYQQALGQGPEFLTYFQNEAQLDKSGLPSDRFFAERPEGSVSTLKIQRTQQEDSAVYLCASSRSLGHNYGYTFGSGTRLTVV.